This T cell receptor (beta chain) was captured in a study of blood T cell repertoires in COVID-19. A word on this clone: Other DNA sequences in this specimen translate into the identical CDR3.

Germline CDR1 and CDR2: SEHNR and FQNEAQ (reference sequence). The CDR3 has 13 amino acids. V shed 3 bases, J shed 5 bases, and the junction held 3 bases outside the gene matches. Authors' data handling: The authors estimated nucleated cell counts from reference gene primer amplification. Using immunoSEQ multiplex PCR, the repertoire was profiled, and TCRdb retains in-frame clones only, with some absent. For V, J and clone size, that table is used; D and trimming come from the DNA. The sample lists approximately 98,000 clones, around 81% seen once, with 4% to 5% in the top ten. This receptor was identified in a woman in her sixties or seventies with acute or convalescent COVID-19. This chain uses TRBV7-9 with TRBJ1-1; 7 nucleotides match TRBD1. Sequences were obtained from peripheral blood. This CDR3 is CASSFDRVTEAFF. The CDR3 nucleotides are TGTGCCAGCAGCTTTGACAGGGTAACTGAAGCTTTCTTT.